A single sample gave rise to the 5 T cell receptor beta chains below, sequenced in a study of shared clonotypes between healthy human individuals. Clones were read by immunoSEQ multiplex PCR, and TCRdb kept only the in-frame ones, dropping some. The sample records about 1.1 million clones, 75% to 80% being singletons. Sequenced material: memory CD4+ T cells from PBMCs. Specified subset: CD45RA-negative fraction. Every receptor here comes from a man younger than 30 in good health. Some clones in this sample may be carry-over from other donors' samples.

The chain joins TRBV18 to TRBJ1-1, with unresolved D. The CDR3 has 15 amino acids. Trimming left V 6 bases short and J 4 bases short, with 18 bases between. The germline V gene encodes CDR1 KGHSH and CDR2 LQKENI. CDR3 loop: CASSLLGAGGTEAFF. As DNA, the CDR3 is TGTGCCAGCTCCCTCCTAGGCGCGGGTGGCACTGAAGCTTTCTTT.

The V and J genes are TRBV18 and TRBJ2-7; no definite D call. V was clipped by 2 bases and J by 1 base, with 6 bases between them. The CDR3 contains 13 residues. Per germline, CDR1 KGHSH and CDR2 LQKENI. The CDR3 DNA reads as TGTGCCAGCTCACCATCTAGGTCCTACGAGCAGTACTTC. This translates into CASSPSRSYEQYF.

This rearrangement joins TRBV28 to TRBJ2-7; TRBD2 might be the D (5 bases). V lost 7 bases and J lost 4, with 23 bases in between. The germline CDR1 and CDR2 sequences are MDHEN and SYDVKM. The CDR3 spans 16 residues. CDR3 amino acids: CASIPMGWAGRYEQYF. The CDR3 coding sequence is TGTGCCAGCATCCCCATGGGCTGGGCGGGTAGATACGAGCAGTACTTC.

The chain links TRBV7-8 to TRBJ1-2; no clear D. V lost 0 bases and J 6 bases, leaving 8 bases between the germline ends. Germline CDR1 reads SGHVS; CDR2 reads FQNEAQ. This CDR3 spans 13 amino acids. The CDR3 nucleotides are TGTGCCAGCAGCTTAGCTTCAAGGGATGGCTACACCTTC. Translation: CASSLASRDGYTF.

This clone was picked up a small number of times. The gene calls are TRBV4-2 and TRBJ2-1; D is unresolved. The CDR3 runs to 15 residues. From germline, CDR1 is LGHNA and CDR2 YNFKEQ. V was pared by 0 bases and J by 5 bases, with 11 bases between. The CDR3 nucleotides are TGTGCCAGCAGCCAAGATCTCGCGCGCGACAATGAGCAGTTCTTC. Its protein is CASSQDLARDNEQFF.